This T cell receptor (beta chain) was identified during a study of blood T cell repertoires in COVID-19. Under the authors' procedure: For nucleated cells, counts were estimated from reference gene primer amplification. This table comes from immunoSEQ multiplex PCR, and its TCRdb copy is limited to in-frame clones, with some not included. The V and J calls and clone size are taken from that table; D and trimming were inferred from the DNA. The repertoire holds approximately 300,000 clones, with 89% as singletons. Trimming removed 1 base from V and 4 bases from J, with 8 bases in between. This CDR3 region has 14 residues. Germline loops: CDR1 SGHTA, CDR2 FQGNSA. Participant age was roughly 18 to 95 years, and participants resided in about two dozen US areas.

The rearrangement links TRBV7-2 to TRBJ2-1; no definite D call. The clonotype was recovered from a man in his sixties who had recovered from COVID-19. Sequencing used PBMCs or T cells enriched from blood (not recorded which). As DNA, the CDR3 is TGTGCCAGCAGCTTAGGTCCTTTTTACAATGAGCAGTTCTTC. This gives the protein CASSLGPFYNEQFF.